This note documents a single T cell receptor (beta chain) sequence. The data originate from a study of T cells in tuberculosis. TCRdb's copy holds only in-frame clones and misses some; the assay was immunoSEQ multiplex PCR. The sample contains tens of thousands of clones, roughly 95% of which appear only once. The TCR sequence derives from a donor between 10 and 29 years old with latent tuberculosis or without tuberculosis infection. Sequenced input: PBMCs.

The CDR3 spells CASRDTGKGGYTF. Written as DNA, the CDR3 is TGTGCCAGCAGGGATACAGGGAAGGGAGGCTACACCTTC. V gene TRBV6-5 combines with J gene TRBJ1-2, with a possible D match to TRBD1 (6 bases). There are 13 residues in the CDR3. Germline assignment: CDR1 MNHEY and CDR2 SVGAGI. The V end was cut by 6 bases, the J end by 8 bases, with 16 bases between.